This T cell receptor (beta chain) was recovered during a study of CD8 T cells in ankylosing spondylitis. Using its own MiXCR run on the 5' RACE reads, TCRdb lists one record per CDR3 protein. The sample holds about 25,000 distinct CDR3 sequences, 2% to 3% seen once. Germline CDR1 reads SGDLS; CDR2 reads YYNGEE. This CDR3 has 15 residues. V was clipped by 0 bases and J by 2 bases, with 11 bases between them. In this sample, this clonotype turned up many times. Sequenced sample: blood, either unsorted or a sorted T cell fraction (not recorded which). The chain couples TRBV9 to TRBJ2-5; a weak D match, TRBD2 (6 bases). The TCR comes from a female donor with ankylosing spondylitis or in good health (not recorded which). The CDR3 loop reads CASSVAGGRQETQYF. The CDR3, as DNA: TGTGCCAGCAGCGTAGCCGGGGGTCGACAAGAGACCCAGTACTTC.